Sequencing of this T cell receptor (beta chain) was carried out in a study of control samples from healthy donors and cancer patients. Data came from immunoSEQ multiplex PCR; TCRdb stores just in-frame clones and leaves some out. The sample lists roughly 52,000 clones, roughly 96% seen once, with 2.4% in the top ten. V shed 7 bases and J 0 bases; nucleotides not matched to a gene: 7. Germline CDR1 reads MDHEN; CDR2 reads SYDVKM. The CDR3 is 15 residues long. The V gene is TRBV28, the J gene TRBJ1-1; TRBD1 agrees at 8 bases. Sequencing was carried out using blood. This TCR came from a man aged 25-40 years in good health. CDR3 sequence: CASKSDRGLNTEAFF. The CDR3 coding sequence is TGTGCCAGCAAGTCTGACAGGGGATTGAACACTGAAGCTTTCTTT.